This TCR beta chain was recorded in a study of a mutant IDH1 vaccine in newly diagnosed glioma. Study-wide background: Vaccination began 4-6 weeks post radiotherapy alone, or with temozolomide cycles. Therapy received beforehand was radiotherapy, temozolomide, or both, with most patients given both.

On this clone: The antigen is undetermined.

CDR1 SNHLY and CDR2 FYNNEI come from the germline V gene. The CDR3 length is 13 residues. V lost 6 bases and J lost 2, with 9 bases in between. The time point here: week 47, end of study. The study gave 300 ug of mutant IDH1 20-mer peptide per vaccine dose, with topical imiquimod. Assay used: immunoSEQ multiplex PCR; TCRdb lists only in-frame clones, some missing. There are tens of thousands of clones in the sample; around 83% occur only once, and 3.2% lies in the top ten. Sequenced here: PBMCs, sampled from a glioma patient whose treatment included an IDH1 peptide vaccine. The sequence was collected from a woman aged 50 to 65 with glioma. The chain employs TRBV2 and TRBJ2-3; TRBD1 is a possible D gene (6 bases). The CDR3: CASSGQYTDTQYF. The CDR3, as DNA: TGTGCCAGCAGCGGACAGTACACAGATACGCAGTATTTT.